This T cell receptor (beta chain) stems from a study of blood T cell repertoires in COVID-19. Study at large: Symptom resolution, clearance, or two negative PCRs marked donors in Cohort 3 as recovered. PBMCs, B-cell-depleted T cells, or T cells provided the cDNA or gDNA that made up the material.

Cohorts were based on clinical histories the participants reported. Original methodology: The authors estimated nucleated cell counts from reference gene primer amplification. The table came from immunoSEQ multiplex PCR; TCRdb's copy has only in-frame clones and leaves some out. The D gene and trimming were derived from the DNA, and the V and J assignments and clone size from that table. The table records 400,000 or so clones, around 87% of them present only once. Germline CDR1 SQVTM, CDR2 ANQGSEA. V lost 7 bases to trimming and J lost 8 bases, with 15 bases between them. The CDR3 runs to 12 residues.

The source is a middle-aged man in a cohort exposed to, infected with or recovered from COVID-19 (not recorded which). The chain couples TRBV29-1 to TRBJ2-4; D is perhaps TRBD2 (7 bases). Specimen: PBMCs or T cells enriched from blood (not recorded which). DNA for the CDR3: TGCAGCGCCGCTAGGGGGGGAGACATTCAGTACTTC. It specifies CSAARGGDIQYF.